This entry lists 20 T cell receptor beta chains sequenced from one sample in a study of blood T cell repertoires in COVID-19. Profiling relied on immunoSEQ multiplex PCR, and the TCRdb table lists in-frame clones only, not all of them. This table holds around 54,000 clones, roughly 76% found once. The sample was peripheral blood. These TCRs come from a woman aged 55-70 years with acute or convalescent COVID-19.

The J gene is TRBJ1-1, the V gene TRBV28; D may be TRBD1 (5 bases). The germline V gene encodes CDR1 MDHEN and CDR2 SYDVKM. V gave up 8 bases and J gave up 4 bases, with 14 bases separating them. The CDR3 covers 13 residues. CDR3 DNA: TGTGCCAGCCTCCGACGGGGGATCACTGAAGCTTTCTTT. Its translation is CASLRRGITEAFF.

The chain couples TRBV5-1 to TRBJ2-1; 10 positions agree with TRBD2. Germline CDR1 and CDR2: SGHRS and YFSETQ. With 3 bases clipped from V and 5 bases from J, the junction kept 5 bases outside the gene matches. The CDR3 contains 15 residues. The CDR3 reads CASSSSGRADNEQFF. CDR3 coding DNA: TGCGCCAGCAGCTCGAGCGGGAGGGCCGACAATGAGCAGTTCTTC.

This clone was found a few times. The gene calls are TRBV18 and TRBJ2-2; 7 bases fit TRBD1. With 1 base clipped from V and 0 bases from J, the junction kept 5 bases outside the gene matches. The CDR3 loop spans 17 amino acids. Germline CDR1 is KGHSH and CDR2 is LQKENI. CDR3 sequence reads: CASSPRQGTTNTGELFF. The CDR3 bases are TGTGCCAGCTCACCACGACAGGGAACCACGAACACCGGGGAGCTGTTTTTT.

The chain has TRBV6-4 and TRBJ2-3; D unresolved. V lost 6 bases to trimming and J lost 1 base, with 14 bases between them. Germline CDR1 MRHNA, CDR2 SNTAGT. CDR3 size: 15 residues. Here the CDR3 reads CASSLDPRGTDTQYF. The CDR3 coding sequence is TGTGCCAGCAGCCTTGACCCTCGGGGCACAGATACGCAGTATTTT.

Here the CDR3 reads CASRSQDTEAFF. In DNA form, the CDR3 reads TGTGCCAGCAGGTCACAAGACACTGAAGCTTTCTTT. The V gene is TRBV5-4, the J gene TRBJ1-1, with D uncertain. Trimming took off 5 bases at V and 3 bases at J, with 8 bases between the two ends. CDR3 length equals 12 residues. Germline V gene sequence: CDR1 SGHNT, CDR2 YYREEE (reference sequence). Full variable domain (missing parts from reference TRBV5-4 and TRBJ1-1): ETGVTQSPTHLIKTRGQQVTLRCSSQSGHNTVSWYQQALGQGPQFIFQYYREEENGRGNFPPRFSGLQFPNYSSELNVNALELDDSALYLCASRSQDTEAFFGQGTRLTVV.

The chain is built from TRBV11-3 and TRBJ2-2; 8 bases align to TRBD2. This CDR3 has 15 amino acids. The V gene end was trimmed by 5 bases and the J gene end by 4 bases; junction bases not matched to a gene: 6. Germline V gene data show CDR1 as SGHNT and CDR2 as YENEEA. The DNA of the CDR3 is TGTGCCAGCAGCCCCAGCGGGAGAATCACCGGGGAGCTGTTTTTT. This codes for CASSPSGRITGELFF.

This chain connects TRBV27 to TRBJ1-1; no clear D gene. Per the germline V gene, CDR1 is MNHEY and CDR2 is SMNVEV (reference sequence). V was clipped by 2 bases and J by 1 base, with 5 bases between them. CDR3 length: 13 amino acids. In nucleotides, the CDR3 is TGTGCCAGCAGTTTAGGCAAGAACACTGAAGCTTTCTTT. Translating it yields CASSLGKNTEAFF.

This rearrangement joins TRBV28 to TRBJ2-7, with D maybe TRBD2 (5 bases). The CDR3 extends over 13 amino acids. The V end lost 6 bases, the J end lost 2 bases, and 11 bases lay between the germline ends. The germline CDR1 and CDR2 sequences are MDHEN and SYDVKM. The CDR3 here is CASRKDGTYEQYF. The CDR3 DNA is TGTGCCAGCAGAAAGGACGGGACCTACGAGCAGTACTTC.

The chain combines TRBV5-1 with TRBJ2-1, with 9 bases fitting TRBD2. This CDR3 region has 15 residues. The V segment lost 3 bases and the J segment 6 bases; nucleotides outside the gene matches: 7. The germline gives CDR1 SGHRS, CDR2 YFSETQ. The CDR3 region has the DNA TGCGCCAGCAGCTGGGGGACTAGCAGGGGCAATGAGCAGTTCTTC. Translating gives CASSWGTSRGNEQFF.

The J gene is TRBJ2-5, the V gene TRBV14; 7 bases map to TRBD2. With V trimmed by 0 bases and J by 4 bases, 2 bases remained unmatched. Germline CDR1 and CDR2: SGHDN and FVKESK. This CDR3 region has 14 residues. CDR3 bases: TGTGCCAGCAGCCAAGACGGGGAGGGAGAGACCCAGTACTTC. This codes for CASSQDGEGETQYF.

The gene calls are TRBV12-3 or TRBV12-4 and TRBJ1-2; 7 nucleotides align to TRBD1. CDR3 size: 13 residues. With 6 bases clipped from V and 4 bases from J, the junction kept 5 bases outside the gene matches. CDR3 sequence: CASSQGGFYGYTF. The CDR3 DNA reads TGTGCCAGCAGCCAGGGGGGTTTCTATGGCTACACCTTC.

The V gene is TRBV19, the J gene TRBJ2-2; 7 positions match TRBD1. Germline CDR1 and CDR2: LNHDA and SQIVND (reference sequence). The junction had 11 bases not matched to a gene; V was cut back by 4 bases and J by 3 bases. CDR3 size: 17 residues. The CDR3 spells CASSTPSGTAYTGELFF. DNA of the CDR3: TGTGCCAGTAGTACACCCTCCGGGACAGCTTACACCGGGGAGCTGTTTTTT. Looking up the rest from reference TRBV19 and TRBJ2-2 gives the full variable domain: DGGITQSPKYLFRKEGQNVTLSCEQNLNHDAMYWYRQDPGQGLRLIYYSQIVNDFQKGDIAEGYSVSREKKESFPLTVTSAQKNPTAFYLCASSTPSGTAYTGELFFGEGSRLTVL.

The rearrangement uses TRBV29-1 and TRBJ1-2; possibly TRBD1 for D (6 bases). CDR1 SQVTM and CDR2 ANQGSEA come from the germline V gene. This CDR3 contains 11 residues. Trimming stripped 8 bases from V and 6 bases from J, with 13 bases between. CDR3 nucleotides: TGCAGCATATTGGCAGGGGATGGCTACACCTTC. Encoded protein: CSILAGDGYTF.

V is TRBV7-8 and J is TRBJ1-6; tentative D call: TRBD1 (6 bases). The CDR3 covers 14 residues. The V gene's germline CDR1 is SGHVS and CDR2 FQNEAQ. The V end lost 3 bases, the J end lost 8 bases, and 11 bases lay between the germline ends. CDR3 loop: CASSLGDTYSPLHF. CDR3 DNA: TGTGCCAGCAGCTTGGGGGACACTTATTCACCCCTCCACTTT.

Here the CDR3 DNA reads TGTGCGAAAGCAACCGGGACTCTGTCAAGCTCCTACAATGAGCAGTTCTTC. Its translation: CAKATGTLSSSYNEQFF. This chain connects TRBV7-2 to TRBJ2-1; D is possibly TRBD2 (6 bases). CDR3 length equals 17 residues. Germline V gene sequence: CDR1 SGHTA, CDR2 FQGNSA. Together with reference TRBV7-2 and TRBJ2-1, the CDR3 gives the full variable domain: GAGVSQSPSNKVTEKGKDVELRCDPISGHTALYWYRQSLGQGLEFLIYFQGNSAPDKSGLPSDRFSAERTGGSVSTLTIQRTQQEDSAVYLCAKATGTLSSSYNEQFFGPGTRLTVL.

V gene TRBV6-6 combines with J gene TRBJ1-1; 7 nucleotides match TRBD1. Germline CDR1 is MNHNY and CDR2 is SVGAGI (reference sequence). Unmatched junction bases numbered 4, after V lost 3 bases and J lost 0 bases. This CDR3 has 15 amino acids. The CDR3 sequence is CASSYSTGLNTEAFF. Here the CDR3 DNA reads TGTGCCAGCAGTTATTCGACAGGGTTGAACACTGAAGCTTTCTTT.

The chain has TRBV5-4 and TRBJ1-2, with 7 bases aligning to TRBD1. The CDR3 consists of 15 residues. The ends lost 0 bases at V and 8 bases at J; junction bases unmatched: 10. Germline CDR1 SGHNT, CDR2 YYREEE (reference sequence). This chain's CDR3 is CASSLAAGGYVGYTF. The CDR3 bases are TGTGCCAGCAGCTTGGCAGCAGGGGGTTATGTAGGCTACACCTTC.

V usage is TRBV27 and J usage is TRBJ1-1; 7 positions match TRBD1. V lost 5 bases, J lost 7 bases, and 4 bases stayed unmatched. CDR3 length equals 12 residues. Germline V gene lookup returns CDR1 MNHEY and CDR2 SMNVEV (reference sequence). The CDR3 nucleotides are TGTGCCAGCAGTACCCGGACAGGTGAAGCTTTCTTT. Translated: CASSTRTGEAFF.

The chain joins TRBV6-2 or TRBV6-3 to TRBJ1-6; 8 bases match TRBD1. V trimming: 4 bases; J trimming: 4 bases; junction bases outside the gene matches: 6. Germline assignment: CDR1 MNHEY and CDR2 SVGEGT. The CDR3 covers 16 residues. CDR3 DNA sequence: TGTGCCAGCAGTTCCTCCGGGACAGGTTATAATTCACCCCTCCACTTT. Its protein product is CASSSSGTGYNSPLHF.

The J gene is TRBJ1-1, the V gene TRBV3-1 (or the pseudogene TRBV3-2); 8 nucleotides align to TRBD1. V lost 3 bases to trimming and J lost 6 bases; unmatched junction nucleotides: 12. The CDR3 loop spans 16 amino acids. Germline V gene data show CDR1 as LGHDT and CDR2 as YNNKEL (reference sequence). The CDR3 DNA sequence: TGTGCCAGCAGCCATGCACTGACAGGGGCAGGCGCTGAAGCTTTCTTT. This encodes CASSHALTGAGAEAFF.